The clone carrying this TCR beta chain was picked up one time. As yet, its antigen is unknown. This sample is drawn from a study of Ad26.COV2.S vaccination and SARS-CoV-2 variants. Study at large: Once or twice, 56 days apart, Ad26.COV2.S was delivered intramuscularly.

Treatment meaning: some 20 received Ad26.COV2.S at low or high dose, single or two shots; roughly five received placebo; per-sample allocation not given. Sampling was performed 63 days after the first vaccine or placebo injection. An 18-55-year-old adult in Boston served as donor. Immunization relied on an Ad26 vector, which expressed Wuhan-strain SARS-CoV-2 spike. Germline assignment: CDR1 SGHTA and CDR2 FQGNSA. CDR3 size: 15 residues. Trimming shortened V by 1 base and J by 4 bases, and 11 bases separated the two germline ends. The study, taken as a whole, reports: The placebo group had lower spike-specific TCR breadth than the vaccine recipients did.

Using immunoSEQ multiplex PCR, the repertoire was profiled, and TCRdb retains in-frame clones only, with some absent. The sample consists of about 320,000 clones, 85% to 90% of them appearing once. The origin of this receptor is a person aged 18-65 years who received the Ad26.COV2.S COVID-19 vaccine or a placebo. The rearrangement joins TRBV7-2 to TRBJ1-3; maybe TRBD1 (5 bases). The material sequenced was peripheral blood, taken in a trial of Ad26.COV2.S vaccine versus placebo. The CDR3 DNA follows: TGTGCCAGCAGCTTAGTTCAGGGTTACGGAAACACCATATATTTT. Protein product: CASSLVQGYGNTIYF.